Sequencing of this T cell receptor beta chain was carried out in a study of cytotoxic CD8 clonotypes in ibrutinib-treated CLL. The CDR3 consists of 16 residues. Germline CDR1 is SEHNR and CDR2 is FQNEAQ (reference sequence). With 2 bases clipped from V and 7 bases from J, the junction kept 12 bases outside the gene matches. The method was immunoSEQ multiplex PCR; TCRdb's version includes in-frame clones alone and lacks a portion of them. The data contain 150,000 to 200,000 clones, approximately 72% of them seen just once; the ten biggest clones take up roughly an eighth. The origin of this receptor is a human donor with chronic lymphocytic leukemia. This material consisted of PBMCs, taken after 24 months of ibrutinib treatment. The chain uses TRBV7-9 and TRBJ1-1; 8 nucleotides line up with TRBD1. The CDR3 is CASSLRGPTGVGEAFF. Here the CDR3 DNA reads TGTGCCAGCAGCTTAAGAGGGCCGACAGGGGTAGGTGAAGCTTTCTTT.